Listed below are T cell receptor beta chains from one sample, sequenced in a study of blood T cell repertoires in COVID-19. Assay: immunoSEQ multiplex PCR; the TCRdb copy retains only in-frame clones and omits some. The table lists around 200,000 clones, 86% of them singletons. Sequencing was carried out using PBMCs or T cells enriched from blood (not recorded which). The receptors were gathered from a man aged 40-50 years with acute COVID-19. Both conserved end residues are part of each CDR3. Not all rows give a size; the values are once, few, many and, for expanded clones, a class.

clone_size | j_call | v_call | cdr3_aa
- | TRBJ2-3 | TRBV7-9 | CASSSDTERLASQYF
- | TRBJ2-1 | TRBV7-3 | CASSQQVEKVNEQFF
once | TRBJ2-2 | TRBV11-2 | CASSSGGSNTGELFF
few | TRBJ2-2 | TRBV7-3 | CASSLRWAGDAGELFF
- | TRBJ2-1 | TRBV27 | CASSPTFSGREYNEQFF
once | TRBJ2-1 | TRBV28 | CASSFSGTSQGEQFF
once | TRBJ2-7 | TRBV11-2 | CASSLKAGAYEQYF
- | TRBJ1-1 | TRBV30 | CAWSGGQEGSAFF
- | TRBJ2-3 | TRBV28 | CASSLFSGTDTQYF
few | TRBJ2-7 | TRBV6-5 | CASARGHTYEQYF
once | TRBJ1-1 | TRBV5-4 | CASSLAWTSYQDGEAFF
few | TRBJ2-1 | TRBV7-2 | CASYYDSYSYNEQFF
- | TRBJ2-5 | TRBV6-6 | CASSSRGEETQYF
- | TRBJ2-1 | TRBV29-1 | CSVDDGLAGGPGNEQFF
- | TRBJ2-7 | TRBV9 | CASSTRLAGEVQYF
- | TRBJ2-5 | TRBV30 | CAGTSGVGFGETQYF
- | TRBJ1-5 | TRBV18 | CASSQTGNGNQPQHF
- | TRBJ2-4 | TRBV4-1 | CASSQGQGTKNIQYF
- | TRBJ2-1 | TRBV7-3 | CASSLISIATRTTFLNEQFF
- | TRBJ1-1 | TRBV29-1 | CSVDDRPLDAFF
- | TRBJ2-5 | TRBV9 | CASSSPVREETQYF
- | TRBJ1-6 | TRBV4-3 | CASSQDLSSPLHF
- | TRBJ2-7 | TRBV7-9 | CASSLMGRLADSYEQYF
once | TRBJ1-2 | TRBV5-1 | CASSLAGTDYGYTF
- | TRBJ2-3 | TRBV7-8 | CASSLERSTDTQYF
- | TRBJ1-1 | TRBV11-2 | CASTLGLTEAFF